This TCR beta chain appears in the sequencing data of a study of STAT5B mutations in CD4+ large granular lymphocyte leukemia. The wider study: Healthy donors showed HLA-associated enrichment of the CDR3 'QG' motif. Study results and limitations: Over 20% of private leukemic clonotypes occurred rarely in other patients' non-leukemic repertoires. Compared with healthy controls (2/35), patient top clones favored TRBV06 (8/27).

Details on this clone: Its antigen is unidentified.

Germline CDR1 and CDR2: MDHEN and SYDVKM. This CDR3 contains 14 residues. The V segment lost 3 bases and the J segment 7 bases; nucleotides outside the gene matches: 4. In the original analysis: Productive clonotypes were detectable down to 2.59 x 10-5 frequency. The assay was immunoSEQ multiplex PCR, and TCRdb's table has in-frame clones only and misses some. V and J calls and clone size are given by that table; D and trimming were obtained from the DNA. Of some 32,000 clones detected, about three quarters appear once; the ten largest clones hold 1% to 1.2%. This chain uses TRBV28 with TRBJ2-5; 11 bases line up with TRBD1. This receptor was identified in a human donor in good health. What was sequenced was CD4+ T cells from blood buffy coats. The CDR3 DNA reads as TGTGCCAGCAGTTTTCGAGGGACAGGGGGGACCCAGTACTTC. Protein product: CASSFRGTGGTQYF.